A single sample gave rise to the 15 T cell receptor beta chains below, sequenced in a study of shared clonotypes between healthy human individuals. Profiled with immunoSEQ multiplex PCR; TCRdb holds only in-frame clones, not every one. Among some 2,100,000 clones listed, more than 85% were seen once. CD8 cells regarded as naive lacked CD45RO, were positively chosen for CCR7, and omitted terminally differentiated effector memory CD45RA+ cells. The sample was naive CD8+ T cells from PBMCs. All receptors come from a man between 18 and 35 years old in good health. Some clones in this sample may be carry-over from other donors' samples.

Details on this clone: This specimen includes other DNA sequences encoding the same CDR3. The V call is TRBV19, the J call TRBJ2-7; TRBD2 agrees at 7 bases. The V gene end was trimmed by 5 bases and the J gene end by 0 bases; junction bases not matched to a gene: 1. Germline-derived CDR1 and CDR2 are LNHDA and SQIVND (reference sequence). This CDR3 spans 13 amino acids. The CDR3 is CASSWDYSYEQYF. In DNA, the CDR3 is TGTGCCAGTAGTTGGGACTACTCCTACGAGCAGTACTTC. Variable domain in full (rest from reference TRBV19 and TRBJ2-7): DGGITQSPKYLFRKEGQNVTLSCEQNLNHDAMYWYRQDPGQGLRLIYYSQIVNDFQKGDIAEGYSVSREKKESFPLTVTSAQKNPTAFYLCASSWDYSYEQYFGPGTRLTVT.

This clone has a single count. The chain has TRBV2 and TRBJ2-3; the match to TRBD1 covers 11 bases. Germline V gives CDR1 SNHLY, CDR2 FYNNEI. The CDR3 contains 14 residues. V lost 9 bases and J lost 3; bases outside the gene matches: 5. The CDR3: CARTGTGGTDTQYF. The CDR3 bases are TGTGCCAGAACCGGGACAGGGGGTACAGATACGCAGTATTTT.

The CDR3: CASSLRVRGRYYGYTF. The CDR3 nucleotides read TGTGCCAGCAGTTTACGAGTAAGGGGGCGTTACTATGGCTACACCTTC. This chain joins TRBV28 and TRBJ1-2, with 7 bases matching TRBD1. V was clipped by 2 bases and J by 3 bases; unmatched bases: 9. In germline, CDR1 is MDHEN, CDR2 SYDVKM. CDR3 length: 16 residues.

The V gene is TRBV28, the J gene TRBJ2-7, with unresolved D. V gave up 6 bases and J gave up 3 bases, with 12 bases separating them. The germline gives CDR1 MDHEN, CDR2 SYDVKM. CDR3 length equals 13 residues. This chain's CDR3 is CASSPTRIYEQYF. CDR3 bases: TGTGCCAGCAGCCCCACCAGGATCTACGAGCAGTACTTC.

V and J are TRBV10-3 and TRBJ1-4, with D perhaps matching TRBD1 (5 bases). CDR3 size: 18 residues. V lost 2 bases and J 6 bases, leaving 22 bases between the germline ends. Per the germline V gene, CDR1 is ENHRY and CDR2 is SYGVKD. The chain's CDR3 is CAISEVGFGGPRDEKLFF. CDR3 coding DNA: TGTGCCATCAGTGAGGTCGGGTTCGGGGGACCCCGAGATGAAAAACTGTTTTTT.

J is TRBJ2-5 and V is TRBV19; tentatively, D is TRBD2 (6 bases). Per germline, CDR1 LNHDA and CDR2 SQIVND (reference sequence). The CDR3 totals 15 residues. The ends were cut back, 7 bases at V and 5 bases at J, with 20 bases in the middle. The CDR3 region is CASTSRGGEMETQYF. The DNA of the CDR3 is TGTGCCAGTACCTCTCGAGGAGGGGAGATGGAGACCCAGTACTTC.

V usage is TRBV27 and J usage is TRBJ2-7; tentatively, D is TRBD1 (5 bases). This CDR3 has 13 amino acids. Deletions cut 8 bases from V and 2 bases from J, with 13 bases between. Germline assignment: CDR1 MNHEY and CDR2 SMNVEV (reference sequence). The CDR3 sequence: CASAWGRAYEQYF. The CDR3 DNA reads TGTGCCAGCGCCTGGGGCCGCGCCTACGAGCAGTACTTC.

V and J are TRBV10-2 and TRBJ2-7; maybe TRBD2 (5 bases). The V gene's germline CDR1 is WSHSY and CDR2 SAAADI. Trimming pared 5 bases from V and 6 bases from J, leaving 11 bases between. This CDR3 is 12 amino acids long. The chain's CDR3 is CASSTEGFEQYF. CDR3 coding DNA: TGCGCCAGCAGTACCGAGGGTTTCGAGCAGTACTTC.

The chain is built from TRBV7-9 and TRBJ1-5, with no clear D. The V end lost 0 bases, the J end lost 0 bases, and 9 bases lay between the germline ends. The CDR3 totals 16 residues. The germline gives CDR1 SEHNR, CDR2 FQNEAQ (reference sequence). CDR3 region: CASSLAKLGSNQPQHF. The DNA for the CDR3 is TGTGCCAGCAGCTTAGCCAAGCTGGGTAGCAATCAGCCCCAGCATTTT. The full variable domain, completed using reference TRBV7-9 and TRBJ1-5, is DTGVSQNPRHKITKRGQNVTFRCDPISEHNRLYWYRQTLGQGPEFLTYFQNEAQLEKSRLLSDRFSAERPKGSFSTLEIQRTEQGDSAMYLCASSLAKLGSNQPQHFGDGTRLSIL.

This clone was seen once. CDR3 region: CASSFPGPGPGDEQFF. The CDR3 nucleotides read TGTGCCAGCAGCTTTCCCGGGCCGGGACCAGGGGATGAGCAGTTCTTC. V usage is TRBV7-9 and J usage is TRBJ2-1, with TRBD1 as a possible D gene (6 bases). The germline V and J ends were trimmed by 3 bases and 8 bases, with 20 bases remaining between them. The CDR3 sequence is 16 residues long. The germline gives CDR1 SEHNR, CDR2 FQNEAQ (reference sequence).

This clone was observed a handful of times. This rearrangement joins TRBV29-1 to TRBJ1-1; maybe TRBD1 (5 bases). There are 14 residues in the CDR3. V dropped 7 bases and J dropped 4 bases, with 19 bases sitting between them. Germline CDR1 and CDR2: SQVTM and ANQGSEA. CDR3 region: CSASTGGRGTEAFF. CDR3 DNA sequence: TGCAGCGCCTCTACGGGGGGTCGAGGCACTGAAGCTTTCTTT. The full variable domain, in which reference TRBV29-1 and TRBJ1-1 provide the parts outside the CDR3, is SAVISQKPSRDICQRGTSLTIQCQVDSQVTMMFWYRQQPGQSLTLIATANQGSEATYESGFVIDKFPISRPNLTFSTLTVSNMSPEDSSIYLCSASTGGRGTEAFFGQGTRLTVV.

Points on this clone: Other nucleotide sequences from this sample produce the same CDR3. The chain uses TRBV9 and TRBJ2-7; D ambiguous. V was cut by 0 bases and J by 2 bases, with 9 bases left in between. The CDR3 contains 14 residues. Germline values: CDR1 SGDLS, CDR2 YYNGEE. This CDR3 reads CASSVGGVAYEQYF. The CDR3 coding sequence is TGTGCCAGCAGCGTAGGTGGAGTAGCCTACGAGCAGTACTTC.

This chain joins TRBV28 and TRBJ1-1, with D possibly being TRBD1 (5 bases). V was pared by 4 bases and J by 1 base, with 10 bases between. CDR3 length: 14 residues. Per the germline V gene, CDR1 is MDHEN and CDR2 is SYDVKM. For the CDR3, the DNA is TGTGCCAGCAGTTCCCTGACAGCGAACACTGAAGCTTTCTTT. Its protein product is CASSSLTANTEAFF.

This clone was seen once. V and J are TRBV5-6 and TRBJ2-3; TRBD2 agrees at 11 bases. CDR3 length: 17 amino acids. Germline CDR1 reads SGHDT; CDR2 reads YYEEEE. V dropped 4 bases and J dropped 1; count of bases not matched to a gene: 8. This CDR3 reads CASSQGLAEVRTDTQYF. The CDR3 coding sequence is TGTGCCAGCAGCCAGGGACTAGCGGAGGTTCGCACAGATACGCAGTATTTT.

In DNA, the CDR3 is TGTGCCAGCAGTGATAGGACAGGGCTCTCCTACGAGCAGTACTTC. It translates to CASSDRTGLSYEQYF. The chain couples TRBV27 to TRBJ2-7, with 8 bases fitting TRBD1. This CDR3 comprises 15 residues. Germline V CDR1 and CDR2: MNHEY, SMNVEV (reference sequence). V lost 5 bases and J lost 0; bases outside the gene matches: 6.